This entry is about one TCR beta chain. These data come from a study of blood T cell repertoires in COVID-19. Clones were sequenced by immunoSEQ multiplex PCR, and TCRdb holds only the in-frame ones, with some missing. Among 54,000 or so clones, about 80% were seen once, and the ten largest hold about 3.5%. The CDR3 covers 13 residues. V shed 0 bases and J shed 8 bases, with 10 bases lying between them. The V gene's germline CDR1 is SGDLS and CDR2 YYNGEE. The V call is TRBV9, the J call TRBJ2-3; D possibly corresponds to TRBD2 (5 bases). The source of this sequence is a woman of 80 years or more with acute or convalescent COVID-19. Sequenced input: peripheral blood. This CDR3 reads CASSVVGGGTQYF. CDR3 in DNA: TGTGCCAGCAGCGTAGTGGGTGGAGGTACGCAGTATTTT. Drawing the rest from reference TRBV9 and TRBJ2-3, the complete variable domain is DSGVTQTPKHLITATGQRVTLRCSPRSGDLSVYWYQQSLDQGLQFLIQYYNGEERAKGNILERFSAQQFPDLHSELNLSSLELGDSALYFCASSVVGGGTQYFGPGTRLTVL.